This T cell receptor (beta chain) is drawn from a study of T cells after posttransplantation cyclophosphamide. General observations from the study: Skin or GI-infiltrating T cells shared few TRB sequences with blood. Recipient CMV seropositivity and CMV reactivation strongly tracked TRB clonality.

This clone was counted at least ten times. As yet, its antigen is unknown. The table came from immunoSEQ multiplex PCR; TCRdb's copy has only in-frame clones and leaves some out. There are 10,000 to 13,000 clones in the sample, none observed a single time. Cyclophosphamide on days +3 and +4 followed busulfan-fludarabine conditioning and a marrow graft. The material was PBMCs, obtained after allogeneic stem cell transplant with posttransplant cyclophosphamide. The sequence was obtained from a female patient aged 40 to 55 who received an allogeneic stem cell transplant from a related donor, was CMV-positive, and had no GVHD. The T cells may partly be graft donor cells.

The CDR3 region is CASSERATGGEAEAFF. The CDR3 DNA reads TGCGCCAGCAGCGAAAGGGCGACAGGGGGAGAAGCTGAAGCTTTCTTT. The V call is TRBV5-1, the J call TRBJ1-1, with 9 positions matching TRBD1. CDR1 and CDR2 (germline): SGHRS, YFSETQ. This CDR3 has 16 residues. V dropped 4 bases and J dropped 6; count of bases not matched to a gene: 13.